This T cell receptor beta chain originates from a study of blood T cell repertoires in COVID-19. The wider study: COVID-19 samples collected from the United States, Italy and Spain covered acute and convalescent phases. Sample material is recorded as cDNA or gDNA derived from T cells, B-cell-depleted T cells, or PBMCs.

Germline CDR1 is LGHNT and CDR2 is FRNRAP. J was trimmed by 1 base and V by 6 bases; bases with no gene match: 12. The CDR3 is 18 residues long. This clone was found once. In the source study's methods: Estimation of nucleated cell counts relied on the amplification of reference gene primers. TCRdb's copy holds only in-frame clones and misses some; the assay was immunoSEQ multiplex PCR. Clonal size and the V and J genes are those of that table, whereas D and trimming came from the DNA. This sample has a few hundred thousand clones, with more than 70% found just once. The TCR sequence derives from a woman in her 50s who had recovered from COVID-19. Sequencing was done on a sample of peripheral blood. The genes are TRBV12-5 and TRBJ2-4; 10 nucleotides match TRBD1. Here the CDR3 reads CASGGDRGEISAKNIQYF. Written as DNA, the CDR3 is TGTGCTAGTGGGGGGGACAGGGGTGAAATTAGCGCCAAAAACATTCAGTACTTC.